These 13 T cell receptor beta chains were sequenced from one sample in a study of cytotoxic CD8 clonotypes in ibrutinib-treated CLL. Here immunoSEQ multiplex PCR was the method, and the copy in TCRdb shows in-frame clones only, minus some. The sample consists of around 300,000 clones, approximately 80% of them appearing once. The material sequenced was PBMCs, taken before ibrutinib treatment. The receptors were gathered from a human donor with chronic lymphocytic leukemia.

V usage is TRBV2 and J usage is TRBJ2-4, with a tentative D call TRBD2 (5 bases). Germline V gene sequence: CDR1 SNHLY, CDR2 FYNNEI. This CDR3 is 15 amino acids long. The V end lost 5 bases, the J end lost 7 bases, and 18 bases lay between the germline ends. The CDR3: CASSPREIGRNIQYF. DNA of the CDR3: TGTGCCAGCAGTCCACGGGAAATCGGCAGGAACATTCAGTACTTC.

The chain links TRBV6-5 to TRBJ2-5, with D perhaps TRBD2 (5 bases). Germline V gives CDR1 MNHEY, CDR2 SVGAGI. The V gene lost 0 bases and the J gene lost 5 bases, with 13 bases spanning the gap. The CDR3 has 15 amino acids. CDR3 amino acids: CASSYSWAGVETQYF. Written as DNA, the CDR3 is TGTGCCAGCAGTTACTCTTGGGCGGGTGTGGAGACCCAGTACTTC.

This chain uses TRBV28 with TRBJ2-1, with D possibly TRBD2 on 6 matching bases. The germline V and J ends were trimmed by 6 bases and 5 bases, with 17 bases remaining between them. The CDR3 runs to 15 residues. The germline CDR1 and CDR2 sequences are MDHEN and SYDVKM. CDR3 sequence reads: CASSPGLEGDNEQFF. For the CDR3, the DNA is TGTGCCAGCAGCCCCGGGTTGGAGGGCGACAATGAGCAGTTCTTC.

A single count supports this clone. The genes are TRBV6-1 and TRBJ2-3, with D perhaps matching TRBD1 or TRBD2 (6 bases each). Trimming took 8 bases from V and 4 from J, leaving 10 bases between them. This CDR3 is built from 12 residues. Per the germline V gene, CDR1 is MNHNS and CDR2 is SASEGT. Written as DNA, the CDR3 is TGTGCCAGCGAGGGGGGCGCAGATACGCAGTATTTT. As protein: CASEGGADTQYF.

The chain uses TRBV18 and TRBJ2-7; D gene uncertain. Germline V CDR1 and CDR2: KGHSH, LQKENI. CDR3 length: 13 residues. Between the trimmed V and J ends, which lost 1 base and 3 bases, there was a span of 7 bases. This CDR3 is CASSPQSHYEQYF. The CDR3 DNA reads TGTGCCAGCTCACCACAGTCTCACTACGAGCAGTACTTC.

The DNA of the CDR3 is TGTGCCAGCAGCTCTGGGACTAGCGACACAGATACGCAGTATTTT. It codes for CASSSGTSDTDTQYF. V gene TRBV5-6 combines with J gene TRBJ2-3, with 10 bases fitting TRBD2. The V gene end was trimmed by 3 bases and the J gene end by 2 bases; junction bases not matched to a gene: 3. CDR1 SGHDT and CDR2 YYEEEE come from the germline V gene. The CDR3 spans 15 residues.

This chain connects TRBV6-6 to TRBJ2-5; a possible D gene is TRBD2 (5 bases). Germline assignment: CDR1 MNHNY and CDR2 SVGAGI (reference sequence). V dropped 2 bases and J dropped 1 base, with 8 bases sitting between them. The CDR3 is 14 residues long. CDR3 DNA sequence: TGTGCCAGCAGTTACGTCCGGGGCCAAGAGACCCAGTACTTC. Translated, it gives CASSYVRGQETQYF.

The chain recombines TRBV27 with TRBJ2-7; D unclear. The V and J ends lost 2 bases and 3 bases respectively, with 11 bases between them. Germline CDR1 and CDR2: MNHEY and SMNVEV (reference sequence). CDR3 length: 14 amino acids. CDR3 protein: CASSLGGAGYEQYF. For the CDR3, the DNA is TGTGCCAGCAGTTTAGGCGGAGCAGGCTACGAGCAGTACTTC.

V and J are TRBV27 and TRBJ2-7; TRBD2 agrees at 13 bases. CDR3 length equals 17 residues. The trim removed 8 bases at V and 4 bases at J, leaving 14 bases unmatched. Germline CDR1 is MNHEY and CDR2 is SMNVEV (reference sequence). The CDR3, as DNA: TGTGCCAGCGCCCTCGTCTACGAGGGACTAGCGGGATACGAGCAGTACTTC. This sequence encodes CASALVYEGLAGYEQYF.

This chain joins TRBV4-2 and TRBJ2-7; the D is unclear. The CDR3 consists of 11 residues. V lost 5 bases and J 3 bases, leaving 5 bases between the germline ends. From germline, CDR1 is LGHNA and CDR2 YNFKEQ. Here the CDR3 reads CASSGVYEQYF. CDR3 coding DNA: TGTGCCAGCAGCGGTGTCTACGAGCAGTACTTC.

The chain combines TRBV15 with TRBJ2-1; 8 positions agree with TRBD1. V dropped 1 base and J dropped 12; count of bases not matched to a gene: 5. Germline CDR1 LNHNV, CDR2 YYDKDF (reference sequence). This CDR3 comprises 13 residues. CDR3 residues: CATSRADRGGQFF. In DNA form, the CDR3 reads TGTGCCACCAGCAGAGCTGACAGGGGAGGGCAGTTCTTC.

The J gene is TRBJ1-1, the V gene TRBV7-2; no firm D call. From germline, CDR1 is SGHTA and CDR2 FQGNSA. V was shortened by 4 bases and J by 2 bases, with 5 bases between the two germline ends. The CDR3 loop spans 12 amino acids. The CDR3 sequence: CASSSYNTEAFF. The CDR3 DNA reads TGTGCCAGCAGCTCTTATAACACTGAAGCTTTCTTT.

The CDR3 region is CASSLPGPQETQYF. The CDR3 DNA reads as TGTGCCAGCAGCTTACCCGGGCCCCAAGAGACCCAGTACTTC. The chain has TRBV25-1 and TRBJ2-5, with D hard to call. There are 14 residues in the CDR3. The germline V and J ends were trimmed by 6 bases and 1 base, with 12 bases remaining between them. Germline CDR1 and CDR2: MGHDK and SYGVNS.